This T cell receptor (beta chain) was retrieved from a study of CD8 T cells in ankylosing spondylitis. Whole-study results and caveats: Made up of about eight highly homologous variants, a TCR beta motif appeared characteristic of ankylosing spondylitis blood. In the blood and synovial fluid of reactive arthritis, some motif variants had been previously reported. Disease-linked clones proved CD8+ and comparatively uncommon in peripheral blood.

This clonotype has a count of ten or more. As yet, its antigen is unknown. This CDR3 is built from 18 residues. Trimming shortened V by 4 bases and J by 6 bases, and 25 bases separated the two germline ends. The germline CDR1 and CDR2 sequences are LGHNA and YSLEER. Quantitative 5'-RACE with molecular barcodes produced the TCR beta libraries. TCRdb re-called the 5' RACE reads with MiXCR, one entry per CDR3 protein. The sample lists some 130,000 distinct CDR3 sequences, just under 7.5% occurring once. The V call is TRBV4-3, the J call TRBJ1-3; a possible D gene is TRBD1 (5 bases). Sequenced: blood, either unsorted or a sorted T cell fraction (not recorded which). The receptor comes from a female donor with ankylosing spondylitis or in good health (not recorded which). The CDR3 reads CASSRTLQRSSGANTIYF. Here the CDR3 DNA reads TGCGCCAGCAGCCGAACCCTCCAACGATCCTCTGGGGCAAACACCATATATTTT.